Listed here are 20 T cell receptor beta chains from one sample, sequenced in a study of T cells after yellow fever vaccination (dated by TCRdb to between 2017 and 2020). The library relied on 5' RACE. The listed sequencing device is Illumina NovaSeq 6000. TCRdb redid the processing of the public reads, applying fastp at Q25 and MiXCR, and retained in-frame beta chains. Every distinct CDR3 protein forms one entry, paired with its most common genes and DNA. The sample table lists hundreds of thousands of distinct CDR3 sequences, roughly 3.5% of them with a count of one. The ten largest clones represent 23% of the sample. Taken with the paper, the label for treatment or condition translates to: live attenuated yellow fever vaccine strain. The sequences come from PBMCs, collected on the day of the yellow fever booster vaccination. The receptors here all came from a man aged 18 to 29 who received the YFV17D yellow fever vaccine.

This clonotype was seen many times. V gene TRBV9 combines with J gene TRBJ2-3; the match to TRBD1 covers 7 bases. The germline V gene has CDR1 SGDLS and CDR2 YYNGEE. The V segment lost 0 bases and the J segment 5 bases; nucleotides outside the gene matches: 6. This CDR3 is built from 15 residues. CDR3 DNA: TGTGCCAGCAGCGTAGTGGGGCAGGGGGAAGATACGCAGTATTTT. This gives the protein CASSVVGQGEDTQYF.

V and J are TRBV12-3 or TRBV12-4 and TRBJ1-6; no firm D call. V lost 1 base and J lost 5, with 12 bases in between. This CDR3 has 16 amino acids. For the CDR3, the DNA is TGTGCCAGCAGTTTAGGGGAAACGCGGAATAATTCACCCCTCCACTTT. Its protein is CASSLGETRNNSPLHF.

In nucleotides, the CDR3 is TGTGCCAGCAGTGAAAGTACAGGGGGTCGGGAAAAACTGTTTTTT. Its protein is CASSESTGGREKLFF. This sequence joins TRBV2 and TRBJ1-4, with 8 bases matching TRBD1. V shed 2 bases and J 8 bases; nucleotides not matched to a gene: 7. CDR3 length equals 15 residues. Germline-derived CDR1 and CDR2 are SNHLY and FYNNEI.

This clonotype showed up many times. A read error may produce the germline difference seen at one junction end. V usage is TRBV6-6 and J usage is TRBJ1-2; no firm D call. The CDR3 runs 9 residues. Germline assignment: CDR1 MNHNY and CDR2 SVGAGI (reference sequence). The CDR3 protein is CASSYPPLF. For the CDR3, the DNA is TGTGCCAGCAGTTACCCACCCCTTTTC.

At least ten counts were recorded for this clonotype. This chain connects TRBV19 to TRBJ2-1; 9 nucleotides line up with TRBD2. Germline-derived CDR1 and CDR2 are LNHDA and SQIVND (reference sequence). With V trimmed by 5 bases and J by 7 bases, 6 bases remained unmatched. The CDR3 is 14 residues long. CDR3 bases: TGTGCCAGTAGTTCCGTAGCGGGGGTAAATGAGCAGTTCTTC. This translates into CASSSVAGVNEQFF.

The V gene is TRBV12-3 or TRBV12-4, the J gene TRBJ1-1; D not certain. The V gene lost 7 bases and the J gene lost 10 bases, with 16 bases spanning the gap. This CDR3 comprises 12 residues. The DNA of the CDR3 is TGTGCCAGCAACGAGATCACTGATGCAGCTTTCTTT. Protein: CASNEITDAAFF.

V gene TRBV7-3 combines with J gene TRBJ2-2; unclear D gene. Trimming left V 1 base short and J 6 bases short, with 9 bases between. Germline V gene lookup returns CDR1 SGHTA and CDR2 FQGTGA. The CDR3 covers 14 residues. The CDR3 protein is CASSLILSAGELFF. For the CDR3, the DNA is TGTGCCAGCAGCTTAATTCTGAGCGCCGGGGAGCTGTTTTTT.

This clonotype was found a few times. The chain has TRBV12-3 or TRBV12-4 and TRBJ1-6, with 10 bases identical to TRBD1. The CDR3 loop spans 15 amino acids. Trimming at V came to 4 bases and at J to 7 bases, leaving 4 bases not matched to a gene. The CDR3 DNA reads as TGTGCCAGCAGTTCAGGGACAGGGGCCAATTCACCCCTCCACTTT. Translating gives CASSSGTGANSPLHF.

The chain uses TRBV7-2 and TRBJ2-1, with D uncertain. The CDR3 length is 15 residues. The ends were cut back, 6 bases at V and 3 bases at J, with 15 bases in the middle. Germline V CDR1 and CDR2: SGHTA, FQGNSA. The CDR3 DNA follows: TGTGCCAGCAGTCTAGAGAGCCCAAACTACAATGAGCAGTTCTTC. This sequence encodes CASSLESPNYNEQFF.

The CDR3 region is CASRLTPTGTGRGYTF. CDR3 nucleotide sequence: TGTGCCAGCAGACTCACCCCCACCGGGACGGGAAGGGGCTACACCTTC. The V and J genes are TRBV27 and TRBJ1-2; possible D gene TRBD1, 5 bases. V dropped 6 bases and J dropped 8 bases, with 25 bases sitting between them. The CDR3 runs to 16 residues. Germline values: CDR1 MNHEY, CDR2 SMNVEV (reference sequence).

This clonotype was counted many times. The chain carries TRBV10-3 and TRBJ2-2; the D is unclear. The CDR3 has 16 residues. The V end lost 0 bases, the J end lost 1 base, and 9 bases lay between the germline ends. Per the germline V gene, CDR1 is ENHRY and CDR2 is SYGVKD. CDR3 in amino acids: CAISESTGKNTGELFF. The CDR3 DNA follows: TGTGCCATCAGTGAGTCGACCGGCAAGAACACCGGGGAGCTGTTTTTT.

DNA of the CDR3: TGTGCCAGCAGCCAAGGACTGACAGGGGCTAGCTACGAGCAGTACTTC. It codes for CASSQGLTGASYEQYF. This chain uses TRBV4-2 with TRBJ2-7; 8 bases agree with TRBD1. Germline trimming cut 1 base from V and 3 bases from J; bases unmatched to any gene: 8. The CDR3 extends over 16 amino acids. Germline V gene data show CDR1 as LGHNA and CDR2 as YNFKEQ.

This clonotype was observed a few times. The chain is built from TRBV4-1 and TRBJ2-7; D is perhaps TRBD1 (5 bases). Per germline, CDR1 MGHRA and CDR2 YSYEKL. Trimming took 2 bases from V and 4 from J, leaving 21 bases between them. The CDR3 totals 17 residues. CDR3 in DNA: TGCGCCAGCAGCCAAATAGGCGCCAGGGCTCGTCTTTACGAGCAGTACTTC. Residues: CASSQIGARARLYEQYF.

As DNA, the CDR3 is TGTGCCTGGAGTGTTATGGTGTATGGCTACACCTTC. This encodes CAWSVMVYGYTF. The chain combines TRBV30 with TRBJ1-2; D gene unclear. In germline, CDR1 is GTSNPN, CDR2 SVGIG (reference sequence). This CDR3 spans 12 amino acids. The ends were cut back, 0 bases at V and 5 bases at J, with 7 bases in the middle.

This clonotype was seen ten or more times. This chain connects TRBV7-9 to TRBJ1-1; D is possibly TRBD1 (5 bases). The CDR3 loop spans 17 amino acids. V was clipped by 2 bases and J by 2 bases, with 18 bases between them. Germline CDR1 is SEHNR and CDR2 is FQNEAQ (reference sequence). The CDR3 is CASSLRRSGAANTEAFF. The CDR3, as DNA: TGTGCCAGCAGCTTAAGGAGGAGTGGGGCAGCTAACACTGAAGCTTTCTTT.

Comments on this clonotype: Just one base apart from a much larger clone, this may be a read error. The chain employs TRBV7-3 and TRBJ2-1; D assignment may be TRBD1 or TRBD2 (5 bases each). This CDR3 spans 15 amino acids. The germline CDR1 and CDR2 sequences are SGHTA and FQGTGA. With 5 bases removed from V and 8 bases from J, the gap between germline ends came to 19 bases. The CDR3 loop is CASSPAGTQNYEQFF. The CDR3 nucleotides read TGTGCCAGCAGCCCTGCCGGGACCCAAAACTATGAGCAGTTCTTC.

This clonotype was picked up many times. Here the CDR3 reads CASSGGVIQGTSGANVLTF. The DNA for the CDR3 is TGCGCCAGCAGCGGAGGGGTGATACAGGGGACATCTGGGGCCAACGTCCTGACTTTC. The chain carries TRBV4-1 and TRBJ2-6; D may be TRBD1 (7 bases). The CDR3 is 19 residues long. Per the germline V gene, CDR1 is MGHRA and CDR2 is YSYEKL. The V end lost 5 bases, the J end lost 1 base, and 21 bases lay between the germline ends.

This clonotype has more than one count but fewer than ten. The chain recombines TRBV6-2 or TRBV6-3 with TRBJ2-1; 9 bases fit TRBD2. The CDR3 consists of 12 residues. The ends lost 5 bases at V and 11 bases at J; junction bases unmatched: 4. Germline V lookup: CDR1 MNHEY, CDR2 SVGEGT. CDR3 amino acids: CASSPSGVQQFF. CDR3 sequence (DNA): TGTGCCAGCAGTCCTAGCGGGGTTCAGCAGTTCTTC.

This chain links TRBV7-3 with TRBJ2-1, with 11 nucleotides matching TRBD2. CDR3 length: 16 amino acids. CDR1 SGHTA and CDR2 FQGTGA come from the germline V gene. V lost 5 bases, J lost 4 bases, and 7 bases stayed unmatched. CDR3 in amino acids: CASSRIAGGLYNEQFF. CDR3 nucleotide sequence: TGTGCCAGCAGCCGGATAGCGGGGGGGTTGTACAATGAGCAGTTCTTC.

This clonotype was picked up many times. The CDR3 DNA follows: TGTGCTAGTGGTTTGGTAGGTGGACAAGAGACCCAGTACTTC. Protein sequence: CASGLVGGQETQYF. The chain combines TRBV12-5 with TRBJ2-5, with unresolved D. The V end was cut by 0 bases, the J end by 2 bases, with 7 bases between. The V gene's germline CDR1 is LGHNT and CDR2 FRNRAP. This CDR3 is built from 14 residues.